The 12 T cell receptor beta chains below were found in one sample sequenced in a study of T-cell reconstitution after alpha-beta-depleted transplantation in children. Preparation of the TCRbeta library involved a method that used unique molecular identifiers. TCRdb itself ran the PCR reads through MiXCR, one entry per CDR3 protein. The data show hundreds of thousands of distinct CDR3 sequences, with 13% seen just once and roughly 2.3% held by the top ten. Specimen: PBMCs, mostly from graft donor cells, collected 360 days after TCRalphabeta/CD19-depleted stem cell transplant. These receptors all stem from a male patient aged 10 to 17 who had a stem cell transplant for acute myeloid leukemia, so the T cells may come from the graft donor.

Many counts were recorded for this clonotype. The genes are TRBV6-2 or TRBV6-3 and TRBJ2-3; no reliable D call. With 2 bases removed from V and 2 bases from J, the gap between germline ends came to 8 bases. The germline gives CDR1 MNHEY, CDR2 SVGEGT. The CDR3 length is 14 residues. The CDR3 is CASSYAGPTDTQYF. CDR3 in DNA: TGTGCCAGCAGTTACGCCGGTCCCACAGATACGCAGTATTTT.

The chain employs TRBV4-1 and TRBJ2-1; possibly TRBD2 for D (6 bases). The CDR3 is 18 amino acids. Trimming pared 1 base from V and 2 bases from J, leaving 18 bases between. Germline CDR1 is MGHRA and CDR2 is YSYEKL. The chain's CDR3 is CASSQVGSGGGPYNEQFF. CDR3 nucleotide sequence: TGCGCCAGCAGCCAAGTCGGGTCCGGGGGAGGCCCCTACAATGAGCAGTTCTTC.

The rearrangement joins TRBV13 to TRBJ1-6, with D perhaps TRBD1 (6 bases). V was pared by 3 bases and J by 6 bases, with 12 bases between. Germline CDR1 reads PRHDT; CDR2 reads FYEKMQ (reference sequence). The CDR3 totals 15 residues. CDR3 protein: CASSFTGWGNSPLHF. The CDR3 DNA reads TGTGCCAGCAGCTTTACAGGGTGGGGTAATTCACCCCTCCACTTT.

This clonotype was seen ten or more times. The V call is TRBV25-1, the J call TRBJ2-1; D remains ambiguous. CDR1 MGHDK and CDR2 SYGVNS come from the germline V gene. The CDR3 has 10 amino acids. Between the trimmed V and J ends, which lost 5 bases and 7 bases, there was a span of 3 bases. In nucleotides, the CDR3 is TGTGCCAGCAGTAGGAATGAGCAGTTCTTC. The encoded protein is CASSRNEQFF.

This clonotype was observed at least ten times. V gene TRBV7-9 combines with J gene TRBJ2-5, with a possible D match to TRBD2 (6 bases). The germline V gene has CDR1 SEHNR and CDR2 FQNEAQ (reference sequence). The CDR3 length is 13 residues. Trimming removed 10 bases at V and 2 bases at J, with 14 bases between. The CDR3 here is CATWAGRQETQYF. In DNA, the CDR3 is TGTGCCACCTGGGCGGGAAGACAAGAGACCCAGTACTTC.

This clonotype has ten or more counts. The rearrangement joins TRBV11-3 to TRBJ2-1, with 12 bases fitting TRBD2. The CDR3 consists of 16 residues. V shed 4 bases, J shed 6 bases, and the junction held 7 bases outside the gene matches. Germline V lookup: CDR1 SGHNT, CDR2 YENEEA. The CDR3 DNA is TGTGCCAGCAGCTATCTAGCGGGAGGGATGGGCAATGAGCAGTTCTTC. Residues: CASSYLAGGMGNEQFF.

DNA for the CDR3: TGTGCCAGCAGTTCGTCGGGAGGGCCGGAGACCCAGTACTTC. It is translated as CASSSSGGPETQYF. The chain couples TRBV27 to TRBJ2-5; 8 positions agree with TRBD2. The V segment lost 4 bases and the J segment 5 bases; nucleotides outside the gene matches: 6. The CDR3 contains 14 residues. Germline V CDR1 and CDR2: MNHEY, SMNVEV (reference sequence).

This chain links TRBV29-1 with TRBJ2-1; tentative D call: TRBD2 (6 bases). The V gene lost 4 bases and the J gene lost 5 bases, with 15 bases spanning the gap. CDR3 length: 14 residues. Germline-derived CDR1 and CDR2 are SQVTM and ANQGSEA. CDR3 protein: CSVAPFGLNNEQFF. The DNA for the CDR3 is TGCAGCGTTGCCCCTTTCGGACTAAACAATGAGCAGTTCTTC.

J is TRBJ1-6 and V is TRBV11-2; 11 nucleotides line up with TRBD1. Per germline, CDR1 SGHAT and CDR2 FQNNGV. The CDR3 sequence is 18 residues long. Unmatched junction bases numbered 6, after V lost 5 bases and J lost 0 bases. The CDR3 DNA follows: TGTGCCAGCAGCCGTACGGACAGGGGGCCCTCCTATAATTCACCCCTCCACTTT. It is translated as CASSRTDRGPSYNSPLHF.

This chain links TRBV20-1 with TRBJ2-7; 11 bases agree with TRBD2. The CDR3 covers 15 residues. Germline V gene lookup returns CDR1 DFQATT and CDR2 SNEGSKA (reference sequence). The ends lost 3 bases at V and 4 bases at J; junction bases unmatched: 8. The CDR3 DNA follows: TGCAGTGCTAGGACGTCCGTAGCGGGAGGGTACGAGCAGTACTTC. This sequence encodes CSARTSVAGGYEQYF.

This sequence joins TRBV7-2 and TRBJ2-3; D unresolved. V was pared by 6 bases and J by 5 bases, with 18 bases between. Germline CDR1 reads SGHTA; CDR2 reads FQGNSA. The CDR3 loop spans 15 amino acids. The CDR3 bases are TGTGCCAGCAGGCTAATGGGCGGCGAACGAGATACGCAGTATTTT. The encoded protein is CASRLMGGERDTQYF. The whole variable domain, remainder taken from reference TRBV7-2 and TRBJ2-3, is GAGVSQSPSNKVTEKGKDVELRCDPISGHTALYWYRQSLGQGLEFLIYFQGNSAPDKSGLPSDRFSAERTGGSVSTLTIQRTQQEDSAVYLCASRLMGGERDTQYFGPGTRLTVL.

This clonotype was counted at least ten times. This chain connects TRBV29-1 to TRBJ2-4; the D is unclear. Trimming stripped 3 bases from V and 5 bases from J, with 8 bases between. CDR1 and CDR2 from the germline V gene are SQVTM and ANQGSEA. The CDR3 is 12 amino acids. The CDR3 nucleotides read TGCAGCGTTGAGGTGATGGAAAACATTCAGTACTTC. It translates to CSVEVMENIQYF.